The TCR beta chain under discussion was sequenced for a study of Ad26.COV2.S vaccination and SARS-CoV-2 variants (dated by TCRdb to the early 2020s). Turning to the overall study: Donors in the vaccine arm were drawn from COV1001, a phase I-IIa trial of Ad26.COV2.S in healthy adults that was multicentre, randomized, double-blind and placebo-controlled. Dosing of Ad26.COV2.S was intramuscular, at either 5x10^10 or 1x10^11 viral particles, delivered as one shot or as two shots spaced 56 days apart. The specificity and breadth of SARS-CoV-2-reactive T cell receptors after Ad26.COV2.S vaccination were assessed by TCRbeta repertoire sequencing. A total of around 32 samples were included in the TCR-sequenced set, comprising about 20 Ad26.COV2.S vaccine recipients, 5 placebo recipients and 8 SARS-CoV-2 convalescent individuals. Participants in the trial were split at random into five groups of five each, receiving low-dose or high-dose Ad26.COV2.S once or twice, or else placebo on both occasions. Investigators did not know the trial group allocation while performing experiments and assessing outcomes. Study-level results and caveats: Comparable non-spike TCR breadth was observed between vaccine and placebo recipients, consistent with only spike being contained in the vaccine. Substantial breadth of spike-specific CD8+ and CD4+ T cell responses was reported after vaccination. Ad26.COV2.S recipients had higher spike-specific TCR breadth than placebo recipients (P = 0.0014). It was noted by the authors that total T cell responses may have been underestimated by the TCR breadth and depth analyses. The study lacked the statistical power to compare responses across vaccine doses or regimens.

This specimen's treatment or condition label, per the study, means: about 20 received Ad26.COV2.S at low or high dose, single or two shots; 5 received placebo; per-sample allocation not given. Repertoires of vaccine and placebo recipients were sequenced from samples taken on day 63 after the first injection. In Cohort 1b, 20 to 25 adults aged 18-55 years were enrolled at a single site in Boston, USA, between 29 July and 7 August 2020. Ad26.COV2.S was a replication-incompetent adenovirus type 26 vector expressing a prefusion-stabilized SARS-CoV-2 spike protein from the original Wuhan strain. Germline trimming amounts to 2 bases on V and 3 bases on J, with 6 as the count of junction bases outside the gene matches. From cysteine to phenylalanine, the CDR3 is 16 amino acids long. Solely the CDR3 DNA is kept, with 48 bases framed from the first base. From the germline V gene (reference sequence), CDR1 is SGHNT and CDR2 is YYREEE.

The immunoSEQ Assay was used to sequence TCRbeta CDR3 regions. After extraction, genomic DNA underwent amplification by bias-controlled multiplex PCR, followed by high-throughput sequencing. Processing in the source paper ran as follows. To quantify the absolute abundance of every unique TCRbeta CDR3 region, sequences were collapsed and filtered. T cell fraction was estimated by normalizing TCRbeta template counts to usable DNA, with usable DNA measured through amplification of reference genes found in all nucleated cells. Repertoire TCRs were annotated as SARS-CoV-2-specific when V gene, CDR3 amino acid sequence and J gene were exactly matched to a known reactive TCR set. MIRA supplied the reference SARS-CoV-2 TCR set, which was filtered for enrichment in COVID-19-positive ImmuneCODE repertoires so that public or cross-reactive TCRs were removed. Drawing on the MIRA antigens, annotated TCRs were analysed further at the level of specific ORF or position within ORF. Depth was the summed frequency of annotated unique rearrangements, while breadth was defined as annotated unique rearrangements over total unique productive rearrangements. Group comparisons of TCR breadth used two-sided Wilcoxon rank-sum tests. TCRdb took this table from immuneACCESS and kept in-frame rearrangements with V and J called. Such tables lack part of the clones; where checked against another copy, unresolved V genes explain under half of the gap, and the rest is unexplained. V and J calls plus clone size are reproduced from that table; the DNA served to infer D and trimming. This sample is represented by about 400,000 clones; about 91% of them were singletons. The ten largest clones capture 1.5% to 2% of the sample.

This clone was recorded a few times. Its antigen target is currently unknown. Per-base qualities were not stored, and no clone one base away is much larger. This clonotype was obtained from a person between 18 and 65 years old who received the Ad26.COV2.S COVID-19 vaccine or a placebo. The chain couples TRBV5-4 to TRBJ2-1, and TRBD2 matches 9 of the central bases. The sample was peripheral blood, taken in a trial of Ad26.COV2.S vaccine versus placebo. The nucleotides read TGTGCCAGCAGCTTCTATAGCGGGAGAAGCTACAATGAGCAGTTCTTC. The translation is CASSFYSGRSYNEQFF.